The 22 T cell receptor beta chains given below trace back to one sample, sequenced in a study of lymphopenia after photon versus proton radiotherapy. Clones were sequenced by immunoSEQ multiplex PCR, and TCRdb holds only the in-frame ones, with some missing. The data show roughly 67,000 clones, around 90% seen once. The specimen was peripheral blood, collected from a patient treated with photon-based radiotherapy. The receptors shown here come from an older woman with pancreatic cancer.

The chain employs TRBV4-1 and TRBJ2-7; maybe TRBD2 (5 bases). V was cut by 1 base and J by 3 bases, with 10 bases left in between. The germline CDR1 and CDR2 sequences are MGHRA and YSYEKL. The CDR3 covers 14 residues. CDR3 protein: CASSQVVGDYEQYF. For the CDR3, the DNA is TGCGCCAGCAGCCAAGTGGTGGGAGACTACGAGCAGTACTTC.

The CDR3 DNA follows: TGTGCCAGCAGCTCGGGACTAACGAACCGCGATGAGCAGTTCTTC. Its translation: CASSSGLTNRDEQFF. This sequence joins TRBV5-4 and TRBJ2-1; 7 bases line up with TRBD2. Germline V gene lookup returns CDR1 SGHNT and CDR2 YYREEE (reference sequence). J was trimmed by 8 bases and V by 3 bases; bases with no gene match: 11. CDR3 length: 15 residues.

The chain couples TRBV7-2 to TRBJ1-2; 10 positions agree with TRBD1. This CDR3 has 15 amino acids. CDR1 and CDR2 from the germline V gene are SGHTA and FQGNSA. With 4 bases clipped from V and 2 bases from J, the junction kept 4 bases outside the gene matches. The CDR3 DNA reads TGTGCCAGCAGCTCGACAGGGGGCGCGAACTATGGCTACACCTTC. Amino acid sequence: CASSSTGGANYGYTF. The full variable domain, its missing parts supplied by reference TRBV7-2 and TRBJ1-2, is GAGVSQSPSNKVTEKGKDVELRCDPISGHTALYWYRQSLGQGLEFLIYFQGNSAPDKSGLPSDRFSAERTGGSVSTLTIQRTQQEDSAVYLCASSSTGGANYGYTFGSGTRLTVV.

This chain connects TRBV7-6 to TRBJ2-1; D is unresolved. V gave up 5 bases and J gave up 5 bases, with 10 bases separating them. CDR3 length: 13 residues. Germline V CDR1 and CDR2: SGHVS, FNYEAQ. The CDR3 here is CASSPRTNNEQFF. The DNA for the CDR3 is TGTGCCAGCAGCCCGCGCACCAACAATGAGCAGTTCTTC.

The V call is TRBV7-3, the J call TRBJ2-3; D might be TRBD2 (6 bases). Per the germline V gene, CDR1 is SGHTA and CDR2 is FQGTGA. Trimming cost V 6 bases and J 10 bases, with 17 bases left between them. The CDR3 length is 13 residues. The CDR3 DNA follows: TGTGCCAGCAGTCCTTTGCCCACGGGGGCGCAGTATTTT. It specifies CASSPLPTGAQYF.

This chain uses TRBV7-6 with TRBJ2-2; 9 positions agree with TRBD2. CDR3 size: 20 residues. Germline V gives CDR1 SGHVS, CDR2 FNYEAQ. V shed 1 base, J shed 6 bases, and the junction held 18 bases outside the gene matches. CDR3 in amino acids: CASSLEGSGSVQRRSGELFF. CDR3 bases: TGTGCCAGCAGCTTAGAGGGTAGCGGGAGTGTCCAGCGGAGGTCCGGGGAGCTGTTTTTT.

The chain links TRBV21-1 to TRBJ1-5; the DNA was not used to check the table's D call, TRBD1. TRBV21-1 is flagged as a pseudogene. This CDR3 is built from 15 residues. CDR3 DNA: TGTGCCAGCAGCGCCTCACAGGGTTTTGGACAGCCCCAGCATTTT. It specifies CASSASQGFGQPQHF.

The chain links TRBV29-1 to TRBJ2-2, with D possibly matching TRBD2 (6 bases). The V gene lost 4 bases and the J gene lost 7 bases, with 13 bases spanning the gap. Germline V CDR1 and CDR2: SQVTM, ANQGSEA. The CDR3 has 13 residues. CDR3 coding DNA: TGCAGCGTTGTGGTCGGGAGAATCGGGGAGCTGTTTTTT. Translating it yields CSVVVGRIGELFF.

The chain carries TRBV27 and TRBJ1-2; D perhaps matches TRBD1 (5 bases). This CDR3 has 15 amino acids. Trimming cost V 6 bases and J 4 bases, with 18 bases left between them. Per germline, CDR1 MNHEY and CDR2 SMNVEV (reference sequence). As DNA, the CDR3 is TGTGCCAGCAGAAGGGGACCGGAGAAAGGCTATGGCTACACCTTC. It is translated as CASRRGPEKGYGYTF.

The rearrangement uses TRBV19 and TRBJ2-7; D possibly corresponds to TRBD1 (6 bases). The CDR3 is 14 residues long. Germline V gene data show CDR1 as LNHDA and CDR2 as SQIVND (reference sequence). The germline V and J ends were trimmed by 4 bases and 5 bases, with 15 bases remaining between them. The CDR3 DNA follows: TGTGCCAGTAGTAGTCAGGGGCGGGTCGACGAGCAGTACTTC. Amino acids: CASSSQGRVDEQYF.

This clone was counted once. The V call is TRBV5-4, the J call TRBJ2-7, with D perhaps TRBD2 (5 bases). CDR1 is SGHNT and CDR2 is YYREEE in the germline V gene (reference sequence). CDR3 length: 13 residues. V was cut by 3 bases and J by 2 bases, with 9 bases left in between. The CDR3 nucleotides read TGTGCCAGCAGCTATGGGAGTCCCTACGAGCAGTACTTC. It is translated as CASSYGSPYEQYF.

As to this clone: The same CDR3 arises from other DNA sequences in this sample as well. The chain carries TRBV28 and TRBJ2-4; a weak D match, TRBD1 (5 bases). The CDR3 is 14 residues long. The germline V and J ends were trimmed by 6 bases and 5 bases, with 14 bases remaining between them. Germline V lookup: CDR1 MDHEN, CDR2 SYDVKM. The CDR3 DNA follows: TGTGCCAGCAGCCTAAGGGGCGCCCAAAACATTCAGTACTTC. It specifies CASSLRGAQNIQYF.

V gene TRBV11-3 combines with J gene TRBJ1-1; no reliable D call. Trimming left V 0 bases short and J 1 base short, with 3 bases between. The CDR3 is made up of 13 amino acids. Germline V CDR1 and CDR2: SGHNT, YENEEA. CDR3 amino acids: CASSLEENTEAFF. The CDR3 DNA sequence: TGTGCCAGCAGCTTAGAAGAGAACACTGAAGCTTTCTTT.

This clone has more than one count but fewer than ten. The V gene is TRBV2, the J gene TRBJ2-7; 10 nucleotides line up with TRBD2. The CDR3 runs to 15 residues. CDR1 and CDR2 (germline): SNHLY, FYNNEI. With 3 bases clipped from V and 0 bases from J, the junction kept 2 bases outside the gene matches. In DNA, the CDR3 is TGTGCCAGCAGTGATTGGACTAGCGGCTCCTACGAGCAGTACTTC. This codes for CASSDWTSGSYEQYF.

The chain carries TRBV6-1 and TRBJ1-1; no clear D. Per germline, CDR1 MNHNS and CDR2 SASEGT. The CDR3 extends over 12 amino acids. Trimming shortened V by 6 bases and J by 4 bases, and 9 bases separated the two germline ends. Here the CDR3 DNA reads TGTGCCAGCAGCTCGCGGGGCACTGAAGCTTTCTTT. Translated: CASSSRGTEAFF.

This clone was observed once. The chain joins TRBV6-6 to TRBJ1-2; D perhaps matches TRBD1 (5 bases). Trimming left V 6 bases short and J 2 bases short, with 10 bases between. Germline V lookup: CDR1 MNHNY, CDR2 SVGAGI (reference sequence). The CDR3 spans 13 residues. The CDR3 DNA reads TGTGCCAGCAGACCCGGGGGGAACTATGGCTACACCTTC. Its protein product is CASRPGGNYGYTF.

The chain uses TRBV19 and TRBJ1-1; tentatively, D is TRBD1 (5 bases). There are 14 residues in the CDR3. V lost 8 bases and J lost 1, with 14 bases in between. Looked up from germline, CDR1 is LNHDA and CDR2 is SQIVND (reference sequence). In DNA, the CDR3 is TGTGCCAGTCAAAGAACGGGGGGGAACACTGAAGCTTTCTTT. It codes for CASQRTGGNTEAFF.

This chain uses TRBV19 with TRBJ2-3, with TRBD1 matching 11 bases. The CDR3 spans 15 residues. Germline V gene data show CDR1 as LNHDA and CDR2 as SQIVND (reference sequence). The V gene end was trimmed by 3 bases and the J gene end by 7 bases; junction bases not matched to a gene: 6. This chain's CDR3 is CASSISGQGAHTQYF. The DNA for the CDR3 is TGTGCCAGTAGTATCTCTGGACAGGGGGCTCATACGCAGTATTTT.

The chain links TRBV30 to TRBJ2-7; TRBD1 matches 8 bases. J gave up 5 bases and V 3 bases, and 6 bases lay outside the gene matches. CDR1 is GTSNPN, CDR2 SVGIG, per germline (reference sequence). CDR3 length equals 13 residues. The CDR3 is CAWRRQGANEQYF. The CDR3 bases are TGTGCCTGGAGAAGGCAGGGGGCTAACGAGCAGTACTTC.

CDR3 DNA: TGTGCCAGCAGCCAGGGACAGGCGCCGAATGAAAAACTGTTTTTT. It codes for CASSQGQAPNEKLFF. The rearrangement joins TRBV7-9 to TRBJ1-4; TRBD1 agrees at 8 bases. Germline V gene data show CDR1 as SEHNR and CDR2 as FQNEAQ (reference sequence). CDR3 size: 15 residues. V trimming: 5 bases; J trimming: 5 bases; junction bases outside the gene matches: 7.

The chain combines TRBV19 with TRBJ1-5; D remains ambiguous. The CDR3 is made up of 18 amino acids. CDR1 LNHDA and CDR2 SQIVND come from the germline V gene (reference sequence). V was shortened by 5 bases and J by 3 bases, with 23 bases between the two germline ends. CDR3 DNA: TGTGCCAGTAGTTATAGGGTGTCTTCCTTAACGGACAATCAGCCCCAGCATTTT. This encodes CASSYRVSSLTDNQPQHF.

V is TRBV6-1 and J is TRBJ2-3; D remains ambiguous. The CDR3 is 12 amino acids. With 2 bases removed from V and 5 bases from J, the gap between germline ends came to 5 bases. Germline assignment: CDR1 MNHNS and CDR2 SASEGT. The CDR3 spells CASSELVDTQYF. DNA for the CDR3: TGTGCCAGCAGTGAATTAGTAGATACGCAGTATTTT.